The 21 T cell receptor beta chains below come from one sample, sequenced in a study of blood T cell repertoires in COVID-19. Measured with immunoSEQ multiplex PCR; TCRdb has only the in-frame clones, and not every one. Among 200,000 to 300,000 clones listed, nearly 95% were seen once. Sequenced input: peripheral blood. The receptors here all came from a man aged 25 to 40 with COVID-19, enrolled during active disease.

This clone turned up a few times. The rearrangement uses TRBV18 and TRBJ1-6; 10 bases agree with TRBD1. The CDR3 contains 16 residues. Losses at the gene ends were 4 bases for V and 9 bases for J; bases not matched to a gene: 9. Germline assignment: CDR1 KGHSH and CDR2 LQKENI. CDR3 sequence reads: CASSQGQGTSGSPLHF. The DNA of the CDR3 is TGTGCCAGCTCACAGGGACAGGGGACGAGTGGTTCACCCCTCCACTTT.

This clone was found once. This chain uses TRBV5-1 with TRBJ2-3; no firm D call. The CDR3 has 14 amino acids. V gave up 4 bases and J gave up 2 bases, with 11 bases separating them. The V gene's germline CDR1 is SGHRS and CDR2 YFSETQ. The CDR3 DNA is TGCGCCAGCAGCACCCTGACTGACACAGATACGCAGTATTTT. Residues: CASSTLTDTDTQYF.

In DNA, the CDR3 is TGTGCCAGCAGCTGGAGACAGACAGAAGCTTTCTTT. Its translation is CASSWRQTEAFF. The genes are TRBV5-6 and TRBJ1-1, with a weak D call TRBD1 (5 bases). Between the trimmed V and J ends, which lost 3 bases and 8 bases, there was a span of 11 bases. Germline CDR1 SGHDT, CDR2 YYEEEE. This CDR3 is built from 12 residues.

The V and J genes are TRBV2 and TRBJ1-6, with TRBD1 matching 9 bases. CDR3 size: 15 residues. In germline, CDR1 is SNHLY, CDR2 FYNNEI. J lost 7 bases, V lost 5 bases, and 6 bases had no gene match. This chain's CDR3 is CASSLNRGQNSPLHF. The CDR3 DNA follows: TGTGCCAGCAGTCTAAACAGGGGGCAAAATTCACCCCTCCACTTT.

The chain employs TRBV15 and TRBJ2-3; 7 nucleotides align to TRBD1. The CDR3 runs to 19 residues. Per the germline V gene, CDR1 is LNHNV and CDR2 is YYDKDF (reference sequence). With 0 bases clipped from V and 2 bases from J, the junction kept 14 bases outside the gene matches. The CDR3 reads CATSRDLKETGKLTDTQYF. The CDR3 bases are TGTGCCACCAGCAGAGATTTAAAGGAGACAGGGAAACTCACAGATACGCAGTATTTT.

J is TRBJ1-4 and V is TRBV10-2, with unresolved D. Germline assignment: CDR1 WSHSY and CDR2 SAAADI. This CDR3 comprises 16 residues. With 3 bases removed from V and 0 bases from J, the gap between germline ends came to 11 bases. The CDR3 DNA sequence: TGCGCCAGCAGTGAAGGCCAGGTTGCAACTAATGAAAAACTGTTTTTT. The encoded protein is CASSEGQVATNEKLFF.

This chain links TRBV19 with TRBJ1-5, with a weak D call TRBD1 (6 bases). V was clipped by 1 base and J by 7 bases, with 17 bases between them. CDR1 and CDR2 (germline): LNHDA, SQIVND (reference sequence). The CDR3 length is 16 residues. DNA of the CDR3: TGTGCCAGTAGTATAGCCCCCCCGACAGGCCTCCAGCCCCAGCATTTT. This encodes CASSIAPPTGLQPQHF.

This rearrangement joins TRBV6-5 to TRBJ1-1; TRBD1 aligns across 9 bases. From germline, CDR1 is MNHEY and CDR2 SVGAGI. The CDR3 sequence is 16 residues long. After removal of 2 bases from V and 0 bases from J, the junction contained 4 bases not matched to a gene. The CDR3 sequence: CASSYGQGLVNTEAFF. The DNA of the CDR3 is TGTGCCAGCAGTTACGGACAGGGGTTGGTGAACACTGAAGCTTTCTTT.

CDR3 bases: TGCGCCAGCAGCCCCAAAGGTCCCGGGGATGGCTACACCTTC. It translates to CASSPKGPGDGYTF. This chain joins TRBV5-1 and TRBJ1-2, with D unresolved. The germline V and J ends were trimmed by 4 bases and 6 bases, with 16 bases remaining between them. Germline lookup yields CDR1 SGHRS and CDR2 YFSETQ. The CDR3 length is 14 residues.

The genes are TRBV7-3 and TRBJ1-1, with TRBD1 as a possible D gene (5 bases). V lost 3 bases and J lost 3, with 14 bases in between. This CDR3 has 15 residues. Germline CDR1 is SGHTA and CDR2 is FQGTGA. The CDR3 coding sequence is TGTGCCAGCAGCTTGGTGGGCGGGGCGCACACTGAAGCTTTCTTT. Its protein is CASSLVGGAHTEAFF.

The rearrangement links TRBV4-2 to TRBJ2-2; D might be TRBD1 (6 bases). CDR3 length: 14 residues. Germline V gene data show CDR1 as LGHNA and CDR2 as YNFKEQ. Trimming left V 3 bases short and J 2 bases short, with 7 bases between. The DNA of the CDR3 is TGTGCCAGCAGCCAGGACAGTAACACCGGGGAGCTGTTTTTT. Translating it yields CASSQDSNTGELFF.

In its sample, this clone was seen once. The chain combines TRBV18 with TRBJ1-6, with a tentative D call TRBD1 (6 bases). The CDR3 is 16 amino acids. The germline V gene has CDR1 KGHSH and CDR2 LQKENI. Trimming removed 6 bases from V and 7 bases from J, with 19 bases in between. CDR3 in amino acids: CASSASFGGRNSPLHF. The CDR3 DNA reads as TGTGCCAGCTCTGCAAGTTTCGGGGGGCGGAATTCACCCCTCCACTTT.

V gene TRBV6-5 combines with J gene TRBJ1-1; 9 bases align to TRBD1. The CDR3 contains 15 residues. Germline trimming cut 5 bases from V and 5 bases from J; bases unmatched to any gene: 9. Germline values: CDR1 MNHEY, CDR2 SVGAGI. The CDR3 reads CASSPTGGSGTEAFF. DNA for the CDR3: TGTGCCAGCAGTCCGACAGGGGGGTCGGGGACTGAAGCTTTCTTT.

This clone was counted only a few times. The chain recombines TRBV30 with TRBJ1-5; D gene uncertain. The CDR3 totals 13 residues. With 1 base removed from V and 3 bases from J, the gap between germline ends came to 7 bases. Germline-derived CDR1 and CDR2 are GTSNPN and SVGIG (reference sequence). The CDR3 sequence is CAWSGGPNQPQHF. CDR3 sequence (DNA): TGTGCCTGGAGTGGAGGCCCCAATCAGCCCCAGCATTTT.

This chain joins TRBV11-1 and TRBJ2-3; tentatively, D is TRBD2 (5 bases). The V gene lost 5 bases and the J gene lost 3 bases, with 15 bases spanning the gap. This CDR3 has 15 residues. Germline V lookup: CDR1 SGHAT, CDR2 FQDESV (reference sequence). CDR3: CASSPARTGTDTQYF. The CDR3 region has the DNA TGTGCCAGCAGCCCCGCCCGGACGGGGACAGATACGCAGTATTTT.

This chain joins TRBV4-1 and TRBJ2-2; D may be TRBD1 (6 bases). Per the germline V gene, CDR1 is MGHRA and CDR2 is YSYEKL. Deletions cut 1 base from V and 5 bases from J, with 14 bases between. The CDR3 has 16 residues. CDR3 region: CASSQGVRGRTGELFF. The DNA for the CDR3 is TGCGCCAGCAGCCAAGGAGTCAGGGGACGAACCGGGGAGCTGTTTTTT.

This clone has more than one count but fewer than ten. The chain recombines TRBV6-2 or TRBV6-3 with TRBJ1-1; possibly TRBD1 for D (5 bases). The CDR3 extends over 16 amino acids. V lost 6 bases to trimming and J lost 0 bases, with 17 bases between them. From germline, CDR1 is MNHEY and CDR2 SVGEGT. DNA of the CDR3: TGTGCCAGCAGCGATACCCGACAGTACGTGAACACTGAAGCTTTCTTT. Translating it yields CASSDTRQYVNTEAFF.

This chain uses TRBV5-1 with TRBJ1-3; weak D call: TRBD1 (6 bases). Germline assignment: CDR1 SGHRS and CDR2 YFSETQ. The CDR3 is 16 amino acids. Trimming left V 6 bases short and J 0 bases short, with 16 bases between. The CDR3 DNA reads TGCGCCAGCACCTTAGGGACATCCAGCTCTGGAAACACCATATATTTT. It codes for CASTLGTSSSGNTIYF.

This chain connects TRBV5-4 to TRBJ2-5, with D hard to call. The V gene lost 1 base and the J gene lost 0 bases, with 7 bases spanning the gap. CDR1 and CDR2 (germline): SGHNT, YYREEE (reference sequence). CDR3 size: 14 residues. DNA for the CDR3: TGTGCCAGCAGCTTGATCAGCGACCAAGAGACCCAGTACTTC. Its translation: CASSLISDQETQYF.

This clone appeared a few times. Distinct nucleotide sequences in the sample also encode this CDR3. This chain uses TRBV5-1 with TRBJ1-1, with 8 bases aligning to TRBD1. Looked up from germline, CDR1 is SGHRS and CDR2 is YFSETQ. The CDR3 is made up of 16 amino acids. Trimming took 0 bases from V and 1 from J; bases not matched to a gene: 5. The CDR3 reads CASSLGQGAQNTEAFF. Here the CDR3 DNA reads TGCGCCAGCAGCTTGGGGCAGGGGGCCCAGAACACTGAAGCTTTCTTT.

The rearrangement links TRBV10-3 to TRBJ2-1; 9 bases align to TRBD1. The CDR3 spans 12 residues. The germline V gene has CDR1 ENHRY and CDR2 SYGVKD. Trimming took 10 bases from V and 7 from J; bases not matched to a gene: 5. The CDR3 nucleotides are TGTGCCACCCGGGACAGGGAAAATGAGCAGTTCTTC. Protein: CATRDRENEQFF.